Detailed here is one T cell receptor beta chain. These data come from a study of T cell changes during pregnancy in multiple sclerosis. Germline values: CDR1 MNHEY, CDR2 SMNVEV (reference sequence). The CDR3 spans 15 residues. With 2 bases removed from V and 5 bases from J, the gap between germline ends came to 15 bases. The data were produced by immunoSEQ multiplex PCR, yet TCRdb's version contains in-frame clones alone and is incomplete. The sample yields fewer than 15,000 clones, around 85% seen once. The chain couples TRBV27 to TRBJ2-5; D remains ambiguous. The receptor comes from a female donor with multiple sclerosis, enrolled in a pregnancy study. The sample here was CD8+ T cells from peripheral blood mononuclear cells, taken in the first trimester of pregnancy. CDR3 DNA sequence: TGTGCCAGCAGTTTAGTACCGGTAATCGGGGAGACCCAGTACTTC. Its translation: CASSLVPVIGETQYF.